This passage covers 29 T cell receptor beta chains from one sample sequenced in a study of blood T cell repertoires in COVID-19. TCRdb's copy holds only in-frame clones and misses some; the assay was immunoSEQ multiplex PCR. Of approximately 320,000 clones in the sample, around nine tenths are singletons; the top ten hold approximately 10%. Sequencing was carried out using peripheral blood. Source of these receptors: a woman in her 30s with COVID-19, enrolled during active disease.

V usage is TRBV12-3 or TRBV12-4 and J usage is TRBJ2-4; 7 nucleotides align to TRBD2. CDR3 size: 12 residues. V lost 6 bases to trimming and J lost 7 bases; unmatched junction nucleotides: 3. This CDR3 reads CASSSSGNIQYF. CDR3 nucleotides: TGTGCCAGCAGCTCTAGCGGTAACATTCAGTACTTC.

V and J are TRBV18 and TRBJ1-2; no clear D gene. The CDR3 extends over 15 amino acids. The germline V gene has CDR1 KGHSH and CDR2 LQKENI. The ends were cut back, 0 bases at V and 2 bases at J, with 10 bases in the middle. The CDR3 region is CASSPPAGLNYGYTF. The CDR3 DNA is TGTGCCAGCTCACCACCCGCAGGTCTGAACTATGGCTACACCTTC.

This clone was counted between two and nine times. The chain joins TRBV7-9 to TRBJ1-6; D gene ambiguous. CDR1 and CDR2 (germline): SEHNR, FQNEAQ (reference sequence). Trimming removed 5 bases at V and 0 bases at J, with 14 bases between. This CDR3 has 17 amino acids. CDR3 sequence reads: CASSAPLGSSYNSPLHF. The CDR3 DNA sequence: TGTGCCAGCAGCGCCCCCCTTGGTAGCTCCTATAATTCACCCCTCCACTTT.

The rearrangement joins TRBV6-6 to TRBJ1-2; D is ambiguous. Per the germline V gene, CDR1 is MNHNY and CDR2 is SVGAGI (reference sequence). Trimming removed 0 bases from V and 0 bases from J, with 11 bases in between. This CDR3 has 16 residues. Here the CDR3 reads CASSYSRELANYGYTF. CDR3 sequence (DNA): TGTGCCAGCAGTTACTCTCGAGAGTTAGCTAACTATGGCTACACCTTC.

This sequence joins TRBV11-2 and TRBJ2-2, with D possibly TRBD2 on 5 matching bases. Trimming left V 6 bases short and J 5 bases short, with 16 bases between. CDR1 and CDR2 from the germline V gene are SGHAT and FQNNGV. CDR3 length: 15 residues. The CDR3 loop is CASRFYSVGTGELFF. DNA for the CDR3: TGTGCCAGCAGATTCTATAGCGTTGGTACCGGGGAGCTGTTTTTT.

CDR3 nucleotides: TGTGCCAGTAGCCCTAGCGGGGGAGGGACCCAGTACTTC. It translates to CASSPSGGGTQYF. V and J are TRBV19 and TRBJ2-5; 10 nucleotides agree with TRBD2. The CDR3 totals 13 residues. Germline V gene sequence: CDR1 LNHDA, CDR2 SQIVND (reference sequence). V lost 6 bases and J lost 7; bases outside the gene matches: 5.

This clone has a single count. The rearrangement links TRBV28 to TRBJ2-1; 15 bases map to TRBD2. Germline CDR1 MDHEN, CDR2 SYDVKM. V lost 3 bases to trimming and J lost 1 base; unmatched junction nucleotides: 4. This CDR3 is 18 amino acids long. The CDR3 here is CASSFKGLAGGSYNEQFF. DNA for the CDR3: TGTGCCAGCAGTTTCAAGGGACTAGCGGGGGGATCCTACAATGAGCAGTTCTTC.

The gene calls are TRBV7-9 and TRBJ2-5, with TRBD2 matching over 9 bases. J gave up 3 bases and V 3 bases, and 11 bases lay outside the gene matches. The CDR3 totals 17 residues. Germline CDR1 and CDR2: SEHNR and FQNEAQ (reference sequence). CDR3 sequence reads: CASSFFGKAGGKETQYF. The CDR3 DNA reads TGTGCCAGCAGCTTTTTTGGAAAAGCGGGGGGTAAAGAGACCCAGTACTTC.

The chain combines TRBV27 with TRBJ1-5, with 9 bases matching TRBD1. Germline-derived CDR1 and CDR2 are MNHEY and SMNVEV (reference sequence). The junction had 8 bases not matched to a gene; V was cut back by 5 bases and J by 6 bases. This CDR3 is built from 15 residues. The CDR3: CASSPGTGISQPQHF. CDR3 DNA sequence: TGTGCCAGCAGTCCCGGGACAGGGATCTCTCAGCCCCAGCATTTT.

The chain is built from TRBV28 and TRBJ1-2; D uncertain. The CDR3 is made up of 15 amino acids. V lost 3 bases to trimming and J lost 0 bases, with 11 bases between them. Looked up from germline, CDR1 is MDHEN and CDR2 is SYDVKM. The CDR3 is CASSFPSKTNYGYTF. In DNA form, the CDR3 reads TGTGCCAGCAGTTTCCCCTCTAAAACTAACTATGGCTACACCTTC.

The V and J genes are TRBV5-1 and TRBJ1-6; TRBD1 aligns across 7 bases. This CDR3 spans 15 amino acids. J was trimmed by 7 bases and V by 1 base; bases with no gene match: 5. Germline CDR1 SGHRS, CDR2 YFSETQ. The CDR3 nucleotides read TGCGCCAGCAGCTTGACCGGGACAGCGAATTCACCCCTCCACTTT. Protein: CASSLTGTANSPLHF. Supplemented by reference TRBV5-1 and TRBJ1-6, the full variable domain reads KAGVTQTPRYLIKTRGQQVTLSCSPISGHRSVSWYQQTPGQGLQFLFEYFSETQRNKGNFPGRFSGRQFSNSRSEMNVSTLELGDSALYLCASSLTGTANSPLHFGNGTRLTVT.

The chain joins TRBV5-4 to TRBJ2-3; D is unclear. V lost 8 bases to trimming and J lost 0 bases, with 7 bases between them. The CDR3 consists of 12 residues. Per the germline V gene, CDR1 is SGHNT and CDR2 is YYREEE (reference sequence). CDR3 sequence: CASSPSTDTQYF. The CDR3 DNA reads TGTGCCAGTTCTCCTAGCACAGATACGCAGTATTTT.

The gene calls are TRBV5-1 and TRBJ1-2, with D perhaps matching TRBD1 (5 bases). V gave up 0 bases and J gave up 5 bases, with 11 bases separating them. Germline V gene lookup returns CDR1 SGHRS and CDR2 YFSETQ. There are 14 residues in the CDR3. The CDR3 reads CASSLDPSGYGYTF. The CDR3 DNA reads TGCGCCAGCAGCTTGGACCCTTCAGGGTATGGCTACACCTTC.

DNA for the CDR3: TGTGCCAGCAGCCAAGGCAATCTCCGGGCTAACTATGGCTACACCTTC. As protein: CASSQGNLRANYGYTF. The rearrangement uses TRBV3-1 (or the pseudogene TRBV3-2) and TRBJ1-2; D ambiguous. V was pared by 1 base and J by 0 bases, with 12 bases between. This CDR3 has 16 amino acids. Germline lookup yields CDR1 LGHDT and CDR2 YNNKEL (reference sequence).

CDR3 bases: TGTGCCAGCAGCAAGATAGCTCGCACCGGGGAGCTGTTTTTT. Protein sequence: CASSKIARTGELFF. The chain combines TRBV2 with TRBJ2-2; no definite D call. This CDR3 is built from 14 residues. With 6 bases removed from V and 4 bases from J, the gap between germline ends came to 12 bases. Germline lookup yields CDR1 SNHLY and CDR2 FYNNEI. Variable domain in full (rest from reference TRBV2 and TRBJ2-2): EPEVTQTPSHQVTQMGQEVILRCVPISNHLYFYWYRQILGQKVEFLVSFYNNEISEKSEIFDDQFSVERPDGSNFTLKIRSTKLEDSAMYFCASSKIARTGELFFGEGSRLTVL.

Here the CDR3 DNA reads TGTGCCAGCAGCCAAATAACCGGGACAGGGGTTGAAGCTTTCTTT. As protein: CASSQITGTGVEAFF. The chain is built from TRBV3-1 (or the pseudogene TRBV3-2) and TRBJ1-1; the match to TRBD1 covers 10 bases. Per the germline V gene, CDR1 is LGHDT and CDR2 is YNNKEL (reference sequence). This CDR3 has 15 residues. V trimming: 2 bases; J trimming: 7 bases; junction bases outside the gene matches: 7.

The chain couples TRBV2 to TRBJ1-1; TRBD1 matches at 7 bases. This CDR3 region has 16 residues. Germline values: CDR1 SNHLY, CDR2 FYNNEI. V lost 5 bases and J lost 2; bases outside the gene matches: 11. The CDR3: CASSSIPGQLNTEAFF. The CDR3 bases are TGTGCCAGCAGTTCTATACCGGGACAGCTAAACACTGAAGCTTTCTTT.

The DNA for the CDR3 is TGTGCCAGTAGACCAGACAGGGGGCTAAATTCACCCCTCCACTTT. Translated: CASRPDRGLNSPLHF. The rearrangement uses TRBV19 and TRBJ1-6; 10 bases match TRBD1. This CDR3 contains 15 residues. Germline assignment: CDR1 LNHDA and CDR2 SQIVND (reference sequence). V gave up 6 bases and J gave up 7 bases; unmatched junction bases: 6.

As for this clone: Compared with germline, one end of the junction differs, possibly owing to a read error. The CDR3 region has the DNA TGTGCCGGCAGCACCCTGGGGGACAGGGGGCAAGGGGAACAGTTCTTC. Translating it yields CAGSTLGDRGQGEQFF. This sequence joins TRBV5-8 and TRBJ2-1; 12 nucleotides align to TRBD1. The germline V gene has CDR1 SGHTS and CDR2 YDEGEE. This CDR3 contains 16 residues.

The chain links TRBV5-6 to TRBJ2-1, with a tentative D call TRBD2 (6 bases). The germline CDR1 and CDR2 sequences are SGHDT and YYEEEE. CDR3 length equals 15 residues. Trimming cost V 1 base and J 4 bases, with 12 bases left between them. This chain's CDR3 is CASSLQGGYYNEQFF. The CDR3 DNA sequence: TGTGCCAGCAGCTTGCAGGGAGGATATTACAATGAGCAGTTCTTC.

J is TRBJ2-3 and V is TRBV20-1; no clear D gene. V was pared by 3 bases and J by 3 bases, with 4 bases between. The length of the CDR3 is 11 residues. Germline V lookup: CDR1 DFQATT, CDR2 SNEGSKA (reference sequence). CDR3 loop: CSASRTDTQYF. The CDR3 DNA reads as TGCAGTGCTAGCAGGACAGATACGCAGTATTTT.

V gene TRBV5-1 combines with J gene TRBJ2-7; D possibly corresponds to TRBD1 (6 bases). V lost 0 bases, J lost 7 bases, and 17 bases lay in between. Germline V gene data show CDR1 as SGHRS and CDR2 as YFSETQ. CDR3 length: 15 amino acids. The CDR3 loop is CASSLVLDSLGEQYF. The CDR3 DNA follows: TGCGCCAGCAGCTTGGTACTGGACAGTCTAGGGGAGCAGTACTTC.

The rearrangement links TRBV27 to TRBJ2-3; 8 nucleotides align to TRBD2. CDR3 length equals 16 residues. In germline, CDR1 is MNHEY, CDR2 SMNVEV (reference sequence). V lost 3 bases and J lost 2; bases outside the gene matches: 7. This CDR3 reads CASSFNSGVLTDTQYF. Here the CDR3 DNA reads TGTGCCAGCAGTTTTAATAGCGGGGTCCTCACAGATACGCAGTATTTT.

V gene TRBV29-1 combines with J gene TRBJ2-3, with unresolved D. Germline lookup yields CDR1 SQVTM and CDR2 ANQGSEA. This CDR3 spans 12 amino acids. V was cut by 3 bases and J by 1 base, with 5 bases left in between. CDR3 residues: CSVDTGTDTQYF. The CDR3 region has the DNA TGCAGCGTTGATACAGGCACAGATACGCAGTATTTT.

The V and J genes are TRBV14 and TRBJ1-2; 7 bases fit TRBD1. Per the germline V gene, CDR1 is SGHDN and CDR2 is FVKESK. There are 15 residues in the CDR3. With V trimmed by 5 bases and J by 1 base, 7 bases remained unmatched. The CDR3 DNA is TGTGCCAGCAGCATCCGACAGGGAAGTAACTATGGCTACACCTTC. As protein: CASSIRQGSNYGYTF.

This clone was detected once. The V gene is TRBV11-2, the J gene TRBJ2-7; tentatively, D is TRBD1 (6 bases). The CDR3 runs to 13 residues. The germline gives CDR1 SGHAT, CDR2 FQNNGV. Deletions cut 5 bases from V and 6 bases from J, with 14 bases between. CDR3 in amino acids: CASSPRTGFEQYF. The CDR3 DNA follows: TGTGCCAGCAGCCCGCGCACAGGGTTCGAGCAGTACTTC.

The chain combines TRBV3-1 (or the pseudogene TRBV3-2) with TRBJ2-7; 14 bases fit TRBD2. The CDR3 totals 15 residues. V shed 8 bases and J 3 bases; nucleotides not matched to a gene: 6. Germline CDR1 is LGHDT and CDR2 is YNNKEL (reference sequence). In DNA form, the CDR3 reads TGTGCCAGCTTGGGACTAGCGGGGGCCAGCTACGAGCAGTACTTC. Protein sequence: CASLGLAGASYEQYF.

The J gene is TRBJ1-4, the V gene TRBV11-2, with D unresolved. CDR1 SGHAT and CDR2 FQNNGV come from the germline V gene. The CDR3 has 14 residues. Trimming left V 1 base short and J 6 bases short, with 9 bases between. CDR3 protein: CASSLVGLDEKLFF. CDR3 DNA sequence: TGTGCCAGCAGCTTAGTCGGGTTGGATGAAAAACTGTTTTTT.

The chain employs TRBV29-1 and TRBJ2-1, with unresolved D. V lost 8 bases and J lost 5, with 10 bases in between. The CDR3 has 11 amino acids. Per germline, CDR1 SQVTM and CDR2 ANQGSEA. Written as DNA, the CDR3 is TGCAGCCCCCGGTTGGACAATGAGCAGTTCTTC. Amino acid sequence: CSPRLDNEQFF.